The next 29 T cell receptor beta chains were all read from a single sample in a study of T cell responses to AZD1222 COVID-19 vaccine. Only in-frame clones appear in the TCRdb table, and some are missing; sequencing was by immunoSEQ multiplex PCR. The profile shows some 150,000 clones, roughly 88% of them singletons. Sequencing was performed on peripheral blood, taken 28 days after the second dose of the MenACWY control vaccine. These receptors were taken from an adult who received the MenACWY meningococcal vaccine as a control.

V gene TRBV6-1 combines with J gene TRBJ1-4; perhaps TRBD1 as D (6 bases). V lost 4 bases, J lost 0 bases, and 12 bases lay in between. The V gene's germline CDR1 is MNHNS and CDR2 SASEGT. The CDR3 is 16 residues long. The CDR3 spells CASSARTDTTNEKLFF. CDR3 DNA: TGTGCCAGCAGTGCAAGGACAGATACAACTAATGAAAAACTGTTTTTT.

V usage is TRBV7-9 and J usage is TRBJ2-7; 7 positions match TRBD1. J was trimmed by 3 bases and V by 4 bases; bases with no gene match: 9. The CDR3 consists of 15 residues. Germline V gives CDR1 SEHNR, CDR2 FQNEAQ (reference sequence). CDR3 nucleotides: TGTGCCAGCAGCTCCAGCCGGGACAGAGTCTACGAGCAGTACTTC. This sequence encodes CASSSSRDRVYEQYF.

The count of this clone is one. The V gene is TRBV5-1, the J gene TRBJ2-2; D may be TRBD1 or TRBD2 (5 bases each). The ends were cut back, 3 bases at V and 5 bases at J, with 17 bases in the middle. Germline CDR1 reads SGHRS; CDR2 reads YFSETQ. This CDR3 is 16 amino acids long. The CDR3 DNA reads TGCGCCAGCAGCTCGAAGGGACCGGGTGGGACCGGGGAGCTGTTTTTT. This codes for CASSSKGPGGTGELFF.

The gene calls are TRBV4-2 and TRBJ1-1, with unresolved D. This CDR3 is built from 15 residues. Trimming stripped 1 base from V and 1 base from J, with 10 bases between. CDR1 is LGHNA and CDR2 is YNFKEQ in the germline V gene. The CDR3 DNA reads as TGTGCCAGCAGCCAAGCTCTCTGGGGGAACACTGAAGCTTTCTTT. Encoded protein: CASSQALWGNTEAFF.

V and J are TRBV24-1 and TRBJ1-4; 7 bases line up with TRBD1. J lost 5 bases, V lost 2 bases, and 4 bases had no gene match. The CDR3 is 15 residues long. Germline V gene lookup returns CDR1 KGHDR and CDR2 SFDVKD. The CDR3 loop reads CATSDSAGGNEKLFF. The CDR3 DNA is TGTGCCACCAGTGATTCGGCAGGGGGGAATGAAAAACTGTTTTTT.

This chain links TRBV7-9 with TRBJ1-1; D is perhaps TRBD1 (5 bases). Germline CDR1 SEHNR, CDR2 FQNEAQ (reference sequence). The CDR3 is 15 amino acids. V lost 1 base and J lost 4, with 13 bases in between. The CDR3: CASSLVRGDGTEAFF. The DNA for the CDR3 is TGTGCCAGCAGCTTAGTCCGAGGGGACGGCACTGAAGCTTTCTTT.

DNA for the CDR3: TGTGCCACCAGTGCCCTCCTCCCGAATACGCAGTATTTT. Translated: CATSALLPNTQYF. The rearrangement joins TRBV24-1 to TRBJ2-3; D is unresolved. Trimming cost V 5 bases and J 7 bases, with 12 bases left between them. The CDR3 extends over 13 amino acids. The V gene's germline CDR1 is KGHDR and CDR2 SFDVKD.

Concerning this clone: Because the CDR3's place on the DNA is in doubt, the DNA is left out and the CDR3 is given as listed by TCRdb. The CDR3 sequence is CASSLFLERGRQPQHF. The chain recombines TRBV5-1 with TRBJ1-5. 16 amino acids form the CDR3, both terminal residues included. The germline V gene encodes CDR1 SGHRS and CDR2 YFSETQ.

The gene calls are TRBV29-1 and TRBJ2-5; tentatively, D is TRBD1 or TRBD2 (7 bases each). CDR3 length equals 14 residues. Trimming removed 3 bases from V and 5 bases from J, with 16 bases in between. CDR1 and CDR2 from the germline V gene are SQVTM and ANQGSEA. The CDR3 reads CSVDRGDSRETQYF. The CDR3 nucleotides read TGCAGCGTTGATCGGGGGGACAGCCGGGAGACCCAGTACTTC.

The chain joins TRBV29-1 to TRBJ1-2; 7 positions match TRBD1. V gave up 5 bases and J gave up 0 bases; unmatched junction bases: 3. The germline V gene encodes CDR1 SQVTM and CDR2 ANQGSEA. The CDR3 has 13 residues. CDR3 nucleotide sequence: TGCAGCGTTCGGGGACAGACTAACTATGGCTACACCTTC. Protein product: CSVRGQTNYGYTF.

This clone has more than one count but fewer than ten. The chain uses TRBV4-1 and TRBJ2-1; D is perhaps TRBD2 (5 bases). CDR3 length equals 14 residues. In germline, CDR1 is MGHRA, CDR2 YSYEKL. The V end was cut by 5 bases, the J end by 7 bases, with 15 bases between. DNA of the CDR3: TGCGCCAGCAGCGTCGGGATGGCGCCGAATGAGCAGTTCTTC. Its protein is CASSVGMAPNEQFF.

The J gene is TRBJ2-1, the V gene TRBV6-2 or TRBV6-3; D is possibly TRBD2 (6 bases). CDR3 length: 15 residues. V lost 2 bases and J lost 0, with 8 bases in between. CDR1 is MNHEY, CDR2 SVGEGT, per germline. CDR3 amino acids: CASSYGGGSYNEQFF. In nucleotides, the CDR3 is TGTGCCAGCAGTTACGGGGGAGGCTCCTACAATGAGCAGTTCTTC.

This clone was seen only a few times. The V call is TRBV9, the J call TRBJ1-2; 9 nucleotides match TRBD1. Trimming at V came to 7 bases and at J to 4 bases, leaving 8 bases not matched to a gene. This CDR3 has 14 amino acids. CDR1 and CDR2 (germline): SGDLS, YYNGEE. This CDR3 reads CASARDRESYGYTF. The CDR3 bases are TGTGCCAGCGCCCGGGACAGGGAATCCTATGGCTACACCTTC.

The V and J genes are TRBV5-4 and TRBJ2-1; D gene ambiguous. The CDR3 consists of 16 residues. Germline V gene data show CDR1 as SGHNT and CDR2 as YYREEE (reference sequence). V lost 0 bases to trimming and J lost 2 bases, with 12 bases between them. The CDR3 protein is CASSLAAARTYNEQFF. CDR3 in DNA: TGTGCCAGCAGCTTGGCCGCGGCACGCACCTACAATGAGCAGTTCTTC.

CDR3 nucleotide sequence: TGTGCCAGCAGTGCCGGCGCAGTTACCTCTGGAAACACCATATATTTT. This gives the protein CASSAGAVTSGNTIYF. V and J are TRBV28 and TRBJ1-3; D remains unclear. Germline values: CDR1 MDHEN, CDR2 SYDVKM. Trimming removed 5 bases from V and 0 bases from J, with 14 bases in between. CDR3 length: 16 amino acids.

The chain is built from TRBV6-2 or TRBV6-3 and TRBJ2-2, with D perhaps TRBD2 (6 bases). V dropped 2 bases and J dropped 2 bases, with 15 bases sitting between them. The CDR3 is 17 residues long. Germline V gene sequence: CDR1 MNHEY, CDR2 SVGEGT. Here the CDR3 DNA reads TGTGCCAGCAGTTACCCCGCGGGGAAGGCAAACACCGGGGAGCTGTTTTTT. Translating gives CASSYPAGKANTGELFF.

This clone was picked up one time. The chain uses TRBV19 and TRBJ1-3; TRBD1 might be the D (5 bases). Trimming left V 6 bases short and J 6 bases short, with 15 bases between. The germline V gene has CDR1 LNHDA and CDR2 SQIVND (reference sequence). The CDR3 contains 14 residues. CDR3 sequence: CASSLTNGANTIYF. DNA for the CDR3: TGTGCCAGTAGCCTAACGAACGGGGCAAACACCATATATTTT.

The chain employs TRBV6-1 and TRBJ2-5; D possibly uses TRBD1 or TRBD2 (6 bases each). Germline-derived CDR1 and CDR2 are MNHNS and SASEGT. V lost 3 bases and J 7 bases, leaving 18 bases between the germline ends. The CDR3 is 15 residues long. CDR3 nucleotide sequence: TGTGCCAGCAGTGACGTTGGGACACCGCGGGGGACCCAGTACTTC. The encoded protein is CASSDVGTPRGTQYF.

This clone was seen more than once but under ten times. The rearrangement uses TRBV9 and TRBJ1-4, with D unclear. Trimming took off 4 bases at V and 8 bases at J, with 15 bases between the two ends. The CDR3 totals 14 residues. Germline V gene lookup returns CDR1 SGDLS and CDR2 YYNGEE. CDR3 in amino acids: CASSPEEWSEKLFF. Here the CDR3 DNA reads TGTGCCAGCAGCCCAGAAGAGTGGAGCGAAAAACTGTTTTTT.

The V and J genes are TRBV6-5 and TRBJ1-6; D call uncertain. CDR1 and CDR2 from the germline V gene are MNHEY and SVGAGI. The CDR3 is 15 residues long. V was trimmed by 2 bases and J by 1 base, leaving 6 bases between them. Here the CDR3 reads CASSYVGSYNSPLHF. CDR3 coding DNA: TGTGCCAGCAGTTACGTGGGGTCCTATAATTCACCCCTCCACTTT.

The gene calls are TRBV10-3 and TRBJ2-5; a weak D match, TRBD1 (5 bases). Germline CDR1 and CDR2: ENHRY and SYGVKD. V was trimmed by 5 bases and J by 2 bases, leaving 9 bases between them. This CDR3 is 13 amino acids long. CDR3 region: CAISLQEQETQYF. CDR3 nucleotide sequence: TGTGCCATCAGTTTACAGGAACAAGAGACCCAGTACTTC.

This chain uses TRBV19 with TRBJ1-1; weak D call: TRBD1 (5 bases). The CDR3 length is 14 residues. Trimming pared 6 bases from V and 1 base from J, leaving 12 bases between. CDR1 and CDR2 from the germline V gene are LNHDA and SQIVND (reference sequence). The CDR3 loop is CASRRGGANTEAFF. CDR3 nucleotide sequence: TGTGCCAGTAGACGGGGGGGTGCGAACACTGAAGCTTTCTTT.

The sample holds one count of this clone. The rearrangement uses TRBV27 and TRBJ1-6; tentative D call: TRBD1 (6 bases). CDR1 and CDR2 (germline): MNHEY, SMNVEV (reference sequence). V was cut by 5 bases and J by 4 bases, with 15 bases left in between. The CDR3 has 16 amino acids. DNA of the CDR3: TGTGCCAGCAGTGCCTCCGGGGGACATTATAATTCACCCCTCCACTTT. Its translation: CASSASGGHYNSPLHF.

The gene calls are TRBV19 and TRBJ2-5; D call uncertain. CDR3 length equals 14 residues. Trimming left V 5 bases short and J 0 bases short, with 10 bases between. In germline, CDR1 is LNHDA, CDR2 SQIVND (reference sequence). The CDR3 nucleotides read TGTGCCAGTAGTCCGCAGCCCAACCAAGAGACCCAGTACTTC. Protein product: CASSPQPNQETQYF.

The V gene is TRBV29-1, the J gene TRBJ2-3; 7 bases are a match to TRBD1. J was trimmed by 5 bases and V by 3 bases; bases with no gene match: 11. The CDR3 loop spans 15 amino acids. CDR1 and CDR2 (germline): SQVTM, ANQGSEA. The CDR3 protein is CSVELLQGMVDTQYF. CDR3 nucleotides: TGCAGCGTTGAGTTATTACAGGGGATGGTAGATACGCAGTATTTT.

V usage is TRBV24-1 and J usage is TRBJ1-1; D unclear. The CDR3 runs to 13 residues. Germline loops: CDR1 KGHDR, CDR2 SFDVKD. Trimming pared 5 bases from V and 0 bases from J, leaving 6 bases between. The CDR3 nucleotides are TGTGCCACCAGTGGGCCAATGAACACTGAAGCTTTCTTT. Protein sequence: CATSGPMNTEAFF.

The chain joins TRBV6-5 to TRBJ2-1, with 7 nucleotides matching TRBD2. V lost 5 bases and J lost 10; bases outside the gene matches: 8. The CDR3 has 13 amino acids. Germline CDR1 reads MNHEY; CDR2 reads SVGAGI. CDR3 nucleotides: TGTGCCAGCAGTCAACAGCGGGGTGGGGAGCAGTTCTTC. As protein: CASSQQRGGEQFF.

The chain recombines TRBV13 with TRBJ1-1; D perhaps matches TRBD1 (5 bases). Trimming pared 0 bases from V and 4 bases from J, leaving 15 bases between. The germline V gene encodes CDR1 PRHDT and CDR2 FYEKMQ (reference sequence). The CDR3 length is 16 residues. The chain's CDR3 is CASSLGKWGPGTEAFF. In DNA form, the CDR3 reads TGTGCCAGCAGCTTAGGCAAATGGGGCCCGGGCACTGAAGCTTTCTTT.

This sequence joins TRBV11-2 and TRBJ1-4, with D hard to call. There are 14 residues in the CDR3. Trimming stripped 0 bases from V and 12 bases from J, with 14 bases between. The germline V gene encodes CDR1 SGHAT and CDR2 FQNNGV. The CDR3 loop is CASSLDFDLVQLFF. In DNA form, the CDR3 reads TGTGCCAGCAGCTTAGATTTCGATCTAGTACAACTGTTTTTT.